What follows are 19 T cell receptor beta chains derived from one specimen sequenced in a study of cytotoxic CD8 clonotypes in ibrutinib-treated CLL. Sequenced by immunoSEQ multiplex PCR; TCRdb stores in-frame clones only, minus some. The sample holds approximately 40,000 clones, under 80% seen once. Sequenced material: PBMCs, taken at disease progression, from a patient treated with ibrutinib. Receptors originate from a human donor with chronic lymphocytic leukemia.

The V call is TRBV30, the J call TRBJ1-2; D call uncertain. Looked up from germline, CDR1 is GTSNPN and CDR2 is SVGIG (reference sequence). V shed 2 bases and J shed 8 bases, with 12 bases lying between them. The CDR3 is made up of 12 amino acids. CDR3 sequence (DNA): TGTGCCTGGAGTTTCGAGTTTGGGGGCTACACCTTC. Amino acid sequence: CAWSFEFGGYTF.

A remark on this clone: The junction departs from the called germline gene at one end, perhaps through a read error. The gene calls are TRBV28 and TRBJ1-2, with 9 positions matching TRBD1. Looked up from germline, CDR1 is MDHEN and CDR2 is SYDVKM. There are 14 residues in the CDR3. CDR3 sequence (DNA): TGTGCCAGCAGCTTATCGGACAGGGGCTATGGCTACACCTTC. Its translation is CASSLSDRGYGYTF.

The chain links TRBV30 to TRBJ1-1, with D unresolved. The V gene lost 0 bases and the J gene lost 1 base, with 9 bases spanning the gap. Germline V gene sequence: CDR1 GTSNPN, CDR2 SVGIG (reference sequence). This CDR3 has 14 residues. The CDR3 reads CAWSVGFGNTEAFF. The CDR3 nucleotides read TGTGCCTGGAGTGTTGGATTTGGGAACACTGAAGCTTTCTTT.

The genes are TRBV19 and TRBJ1-2; D ambiguous. Germline CDR1 and CDR2: LNHDA and SQIVND (reference sequence). Trimming stripped 7 bases from V and 7 bases from J, with 22 bases between. The CDR3 is 15 amino acids. The CDR3 spells CASTTMDGWLGGYTF. The CDR3 region has the DNA TGTGCCAGTACCACCATGGACGGCTGGCTTGGTGGCTACACCTTC.

V gene TRBV5-1 combines with J gene TRBJ2-1, with 11 positions matching TRBD2. CDR1 and CDR2 (germline): SGHRS, YFSETQ. This CDR3 has 15 residues. The trim removed 6 bases at V and 8 bases at J, leaving 10 bases unmatched. The CDR3 sequence: CASTTRLAGTDEQFF. The CDR3 bases are TGCGCCAGCACAACCCGACTAGCGGGGACCGATGAGCAGTTCTTC. Using reference TRBV5-1 and TRBJ2-1 for the parts outside the CDR3, the full variable domain is KAGVTQTPRYLIKTRGQQVTLSCSPISGHRSVSWYQQTPGQGLQFLFEYFSETQRNKGNFPGRFSGRQFSNSRSEMNVSTLELGDSALYLCASTTRLAGTDEQFFGPGTRLTVL.

This clone turned up a few times. The V gene is TRBV28, the J gene TRBJ2-7; D call uncertain. Trimming removed 6 bases at V and 3 bases at J, with 9 bases between. The CDR3 is 12 residues long. Germline V lookup: CDR1 MDHEN, CDR2 SYDVKM. CDR3 bases: TGTGCCAGCAGCTCTTCGTTCTACGAGCAGTACTTC. Translated, it gives CASSSSFYEQYF.

The chain uses TRBV6-6 and TRBJ2-1; D might be TRBD1 or TRBD2, each matching 7 bases. The V end lost 5 bases, the J end lost 4 bases, and 12 bases lay between the germline ends. The length of the CDR3 is 14 residues. Germline values: CDR1 MNHNY, CDR2 SVGAGI (reference sequence). CDR3 loop: CASSIQGGYNEQFF. The CDR3 nucleotides are TGTGCCAGCAGTATTCAGGGGGGGTACAATGAGCAGTTCTTC.

This clone showed up just a few times. J is TRBJ2-1 and V is TRBV7-9, with 10 bases aligning to TRBD2. After removal of 5 bases from V and 5 bases from J, the junction contained 9 bases not matched to a gene. Germline V gene data show CDR1 as SEHNR and CDR2 as FQNEAQ (reference sequence). CDR3 length equals 16 residues. CDR3 in amino acids: CASSIPIAGGDNEQFF. CDR3 DNA sequence: TGTGCCAGCAGCATACCTATAGCGGGAGGCGACAATGAGCAGTTCTTC.

The chain has TRBV5-8 and TRBJ2-7; D unresolved. The CDR3 consists of 14 residues. Per germline, CDR1 SGHTS and CDR2 YDEGEE. V gave up 1 base and J gave up 1 base, with 9 bases separating them. DNA for the CDR3: TGTGCCAGCAGCTTGCTGGATGAGTCCTACGAGCAGTACTTC. Its protein product is CASSLLDESYEQYF.

The chain combines TRBV30 with TRBJ1-3, with D perhaps matching TRBD1 (6 bases). The CDR3 is 13 residues long. The V end lost 0 bases, the J end lost 4 bases, and 7 bases lay between the germline ends. Germline V gives CDR1 GTSNPN, CDR2 SVGIG (reference sequence). The CDR3 coding sequence is TGTGCCTGGAGTGTTACAGGGGGAAACACCATATATTTT. Protein product: CAWSVTGGNTIYF. Using reference TRBV30 and TRBJ1-3 for the parts outside the CDR3, the full variable domain is SQTIHQWPATLVQPVGSPLSLECTVEGTSNPNLYWYRQAAGRGLQLLFYSVGIGQISSEVPQNLSASRPQDRQFILSSKKLLLSDSGFYLCAWSVTGGNTIYFGEGSWLTVV.

V usage is TRBV19 and J usage is TRBJ2-5, with 9 positions matching TRBD2. The CDR3 is 14 amino acids. Germline lookup yields CDR1 LNHDA and CDR2 SQIVND (reference sequence). After removal of 2 bases from V and 2 bases from J, the junction contained 0 bases not matched to a gene. CDR3 sequence (DNA): TGTGCCAGTAGTATACTAGCGGGGCAAGAGACCCAGTACTTC. It specifies CASSILAGQETQYF.

The J gene is TRBJ2-5, the V gene TRBV2; D ambiguous. CDR1 SNHLY and CDR2 FYNNEI come from the germline V gene. CDR3 length: 14 residues. V lost 5 bases and J 4 bases, leaving 14 bases between the germline ends. In DNA, the CDR3 is TGTGCCAGCAGTCAAGGACCGGGCCGAGAGACCCAGTACTTC. Its translation: CASSQGPGRETQYF.

This rearrangement joins TRBV19 to TRBJ2-2; D unclear. This CDR3 has 15 residues. From germline, CDR1 is LNHDA and CDR2 SQIVND (reference sequence). V was pared by 5 bases and J by 4 bases, with 14 bases between. CDR3 nucleotides: TGTGCCAGTAGTGTACACCGTTACTCCACCGGGGAGCTGTTTTTT. Translation: CASSVHRYSTGELFF.

This chain joins TRBV28 and TRBJ2-3; 8 bases fit TRBD2. Unmatched junction bases numbered 5, after V lost 2 bases and J lost 4 bases. CDR1 is MDHEN and CDR2 is SYDVKM in the germline V gene. The CDR3 extends over 15 amino acids. The CDR3 here is CASSLGLAPPDTQYF. The CDR3, as DNA: TGTGCCAGCAGTTTAGGACTAGCACCCCCAGATACGCAGTATTTT.

The genes are TRBV27 and TRBJ2-3; a weak D match, TRBD2 (5 bases). V lost 3 bases and J lost 2, with 21 bases in between. Germline V CDR1 and CDR2: MNHEY, SMNVEV (reference sequence). The CDR3 runs 18 residues. CDR3 amino acids: CASSFNGPLALVTDTQYF. In DNA, the CDR3 is TGTGCCAGCAGTTTCAACGGCCCCCTAGCCCTGGTCACAGATACGCAGTATTTT.

This clone occurred a few times. The chain couples TRBV30 to TRBJ2-3; 9 bases are a match to TRBD1. Germline V lookup: CDR1 GTSNPN, CDR2 SVGIG (reference sequence). CDR3 length equals 15 residues. The ends lost 2 bases at V and 4 bases at J; junction bases unmatched: 7. The CDR3 nucleotides are TGTGCCTGGAGTTGGAACAGGGGGCCCTCAGATACGCAGTATTTT. It codes for CAWSWNRGPSDTQYF.

J is TRBJ1-1 and V is TRBV18; D unclear. Trimming took 3 bases from V and 5 from J, leaving 10 bases between them. The germline CDR1 and CDR2 sequences are KGHSH and LQKENI. This CDR3 has 13 amino acids. Here the CDR3 reads CASSPGITTEAFF. The CDR3 bases are TGTGCCAGCTCACCGGGGATAACAACTGAAGCTTTCTTT.

This clone was observed a handful of times. CDR3: CASSHRTNTEAFF. Written as DNA, the CDR3 is TGCGCCAGCAGCCACAGAACGAACACTGAAGCTTTCTTT. The chain is built from TRBV4-1 and TRBJ1-1; no reliable D call. Germline values: CDR1 MGHRA, CDR2 YSYEKL. V was trimmed by 3 bases and J by 1 base, leaving 6 bases between them. The CDR3 totals 13 residues.

The chain combines TRBV9 with TRBJ1-1; D uncertain. CDR1 SGDLS and CDR2 YYNGEE come from the germline V gene. The CDR3 contains 14 residues. Trimming took off 0 bases at V and 1 base at J, with 7 bases between the two ends. CDR3 region: CASSVVSGNTEAFF. The DNA of the CDR3 is TGTGCCAGCAGCGTAGTTTCCGGGAACACTGAAGCTTTCTTT.